These T cell receptor beta chains were read from a single sample in a study of OX40 agonist ivuxolimab in advanced cancers. The data were produced by immunoSEQ multiplex PCR, yet TCRdb's version contains in-frame clones alone and is incomplete. In the table there are 83,000 or so clones, around nine tenths of which are singletons. The specimen comprised CD4+ or CD8+ T cells sorted from blood, sampled in a trial of the OX40 agonist ivuxolimab. Receptor source: an adult with an advanced solid tumor such as melanoma, head and neck, liver or kidney cancer. Both conserved end residues are part of each CDR3. The order of the fields is D gene, clone size, J gene, V gene, CDR3 DNA, CDR3 protein. D genes are given only for firm matches. A row's size may be missing; if present it is once, few, many or a size class.

d_gene: TRBD2; abundance: NA; j_gene: TRBJ2-7; v_gene: TRBV10-2; CDR3nt: TGCGCCAGCCGGAGGAGCGGGAGCTACGAGCAGTACTTC; CDR3aa: CASRRSGSYEQYF
d_gene: TRBD1; abundance: NA; j_gene: TRBJ2-1; v_gene: TRBV19; CDR3nt: TGTGCCAGTAGTATAGGTTACAGGGGACGGGATTACGATGAGCAGTTCTTC; CDR3aa: CASSIGYRGRDYDEQFF
d_gene: TRBD1; abundance: NA; j_gene: TRBJ2-2; v_gene: TRBV28; CDR3nt: TGTGCCAGCAAAACAGGGGACACCGGGGAGCTGTTTTTT; CDR3aa: CASKTGDTGELFF
d_gene: TRBD2; abundance: NA; j_gene: TRBJ2-1; v_gene: TRBV27; CDR3nt: TGTGCCAGCAGTGAGGGGACTAGCGGGAGAGTATCCTACAATGAGCAGTTCTTC; CDR3aa: CASSEGTSGRVSYNEQFF
d_gene: TRBD1; abundance: NA; j_gene: TRBJ1-1; v_gene: TRBV28; CDR3nt: TGTGCCAGCACTCCAGCCGGGACAGGGGGCGTGAACACTGAAGCTTTCTTT; CDR3aa: CASTPAGTGGVNTEAFF
d_gene: NA; abundance: NA; j_gene: TRBJ2-2; v_gene: TRBV6-4; CDR3nt: TGTGCCAATTGTGTACTAGGGCAGGGTTACACCGGGGAGCTGTTTTTT; CDR3aa: CANCVLGQGYTGELFF
d_gene: TRBD2; abundance: NA; j_gene: TRBJ2-1; v_gene: TRBV28; CDR3nt: TGTGCCAGCAGTTCCCTAGCGGCCCTCTCCTACAATGAGCAGTTCTTC; CDR3aa: CASSSLAALSYNEQFF
d_gene: NA; abundance: NA; j_gene: TRBJ2-3; v_gene: TRBV27; CDR3nt: TGTGCCAGCAGTTGGACAGCGAGCACAGATACGCAGTATTTT; CDR3aa: CASSWTASTDTQYF
d_gene: NA; abundance: NA; j_gene: TRBJ2-4; v_gene: TRBV30; CDR3nt: TGTGCCTGGACCTTGGAGAAAAACATTCAGTACTTC; CDR3aa: CAWTLEKNIQYF
d_gene: NA; abundance: NA; j_gene: TRBJ2-2; v_gene: TRBV19; CDR3nt: TGTGCCAGTAGTCGCACAGTGAACACCGGGGAGCTGTTTTTT; CDR3aa: CASSRTVNTGELFF
d_gene: NA; abundance: NA; j_gene: TRBJ1-1; v_gene: TRBV7-2; CDR3nt: TGTGCCAGCAGCCCACAATACTGGAGCACTGAAGCTTTCTTT; CDR3aa: CASSPQYWSTEAFF
d_gene: NA; abundance: once; j_gene: TRBJ2-2; v_gene: TRBV14; CDR3nt: TGTGCCAGCAGCCAAGATGGGCTTCTGCGGGGAACCGGGGAGCTGTTTTTT; CDR3aa: CASSQDGLLRGTGELFF
d_gene: TRBD1; abundance: NA; j_gene: TRBJ2-6; v_gene: TRBV28; CDR3nt: TGTGCCAGCAGTTTACGAACAGGGGGGTCAGGGGCCAACGTCCTGACTTTC; CDR3aa: CASSLRTGGSGANVLTF
d_gene: TRBD1; abundance: few; j_gene: TRBJ2-7; v_gene: TRBV5-5; CDR3nt: TGTGCCAGCAGCTTGGTGGGACAGGAAAACTACGAGCAGTACTTC; CDR3aa: CASSLVGQENYEQYF
d_gene: TRBD1; abundance: NA; j_gene: TRBJ1-3; v_gene: TRBV5-1; CDR3nt: TGCGCCAGCAGCGGGGTGGGACAGGCCCTCTCTGGAAACACCATATATTTT; CDR3aa: CASSGVGQALSGNTIYF
d_gene: TRBD1; abundance: NA; j_gene: TRBJ2-3; v_gene: TRBV28; CDR3nt: TGTGCCAGCAGTTCAATACAGGGGGCGAAAGATACGCAGTATTTT; CDR3aa: CASSSIQGAKDTQYF
d_gene: NA; abundance: NA; j_gene: TRBJ1-1; v_gene: TRBV6-1; CDR3nt: TGTGCCAGCAGTGAGAGCGAGGGGAGGACTGAAGCTTTCTTT; CDR3aa: CASSESEGRTEAFF
d_gene: NA; abundance: NA; j_gene: TRBJ2-7; v_gene: TRBV5-6; CDR3nt: TGTGCCAGCAGCTTTCGTCACGAGTTCTCCTACGAGCAGTACTTC; CDR3aa: CASSFRHEFSYEQYF
d_gene: TRBD2; abundance: NA; j_gene: TRBJ2-1; v_gene: TRBV7-6; CDR3nt: TGTGCCAGCAGCCCCGTGGCTAGCGGGGTCAATGAGCAGTTCTTC; CDR3aa: CASSPVASGVNEQFF
d_gene: TRBD1; abundance: NA; j_gene: TRBJ1-2; v_gene: TRBV19; CDR3nt: TGTGCCAGTAGTATCGGGACAGGGGGAGGCTATGGCTACACCTTC; CDR3aa: CASSIGTGGGYGYTF
d_gene: TRBD2; abundance: NA; j_gene: TRBJ2-1; v_gene: TRBV15; CDR3nt: TGTGCCACCAGCAGAGATACTAGCGGGGTCAATGAGCAGTTCTTC; CDR3aa: CATSRDTSGVNEQFF
d_gene: TRBD1; abundance: NA; j_gene: TRBJ2-2; v_gene: TRBV28; CDR3nt: TGTGCCAGCAGGCCGGGGACAGGGTGGACCGGGGAGCTGTTTTTT; CDR3aa: CASRPGTGWTGELFF
d_gene: NA; abundance: NA; j_gene: TRBJ1-2; v_gene: TRBV7-3; CDR3nt: TGTGCCAGCAGCTTATCAGTAGGCTACACCTTC; CDR3aa: CASSLSVGYTF
d_gene: NA; abundance: NA; j_gene: TRBJ2-7; v_gene: TRBV18; CDR3nt: TGTGCCAGCTCTCCAGCGGGTGGAGCATACGAGCAGTACTTC; CDR3aa: CASSPAGGAYEQYF
d_gene: TRBD2; abundance: NA; j_gene: TRBJ2-2; v_gene: TRBV28; CDR3nt: TGTGCCAGCAGCAGACTAGCGGGAACCACCGGGGAGCTGTTTTTT; CDR3aa: CASSRLAGTTGELFF
d_gene: NA; abundance: few; j_gene: TRBJ1-5; v_gene: TRBV28; CDR3nt: TGTGCCAGCAGTTCGAATTTATTCGAGCCCCAGCATTTT; CDR3aa: CASSSNLFEPQHF
d_gene: TRBD2; abundance: few; j_gene: TRBJ2-4; v_gene: TRBV13; CDR3nt: TGTGCCAGCAGCGGACGTGGGGGAGGGAAAAACATTCAGTACTTC; CDR3aa: CASSGRGGGKNIQYF
d_gene: NA; abundance: NA; j_gene: TRBJ2-2; v_gene: TRBV19; CDR3nt: TGTGCCAGTAGTGGTTACATGCTCCCTATGAACACCGGGGAGCTGTTTTTT; CDR3aa: CASSGYMLPMNTGELFF
d_gene: TRBD1; abundance: NA; j_gene: TRBJ2-3; v_gene: TRBV11-3; CDR3nt: TGTGCCAGCAGCGGACAGGGAGTTAGAGATACGCAGTATTTT; CDR3aa: CASSGQGVRDTQYF
d_gene: NA; abundance: NA; j_gene: TRBJ2-1; v_gene: TRBV29-1; CDR3nt: TGCAGCGTTGAGTTCGCTAGGGCCAGTGAGCAGTTCTTC; CDR3aa: CSVEFARASEQFF
d_gene: NA; abundance: NA; j_gene: TRBJ1-2; v_gene: TRBV4-3; CDR3nt: TGCGCCAGCAGCCAAGATGTAGGAAGCCTCTATGGCTACACCTTC; CDR3aa: CASSQDVGSLYGYTF
d_gene: TRBD2; abundance: NA; j_gene: TRBJ2-7; v_gene: TRBV2; CDR3nt: TGTGCCAGCGGTAGGGAGGGCCACGAGCAGTACTTC; CDR3aa: CASGREGHEQYF
d_gene: NA; abundance: NA; j_gene: TRBJ2-7; v_gene: TRBV11-3; CDR3nt: TGTGCCAGCAGCTTAAGGGTAGCCTCGGGCTACGAGCAGTACTTC; CDR3aa: CASSLRVASGYEQYF
d_gene: NA; abundance: once; j_gene: TRBJ1-1; v_gene: TRBV4-3; CDR3nt: TGCGCCAGCACCCCGGTAGGGGAAGGGGCCACTGAAGCTTTCTTT; CDR3aa: CASTPVGEGATEAFF
d_gene: TRBD2; abundance: NA; j_gene: TRBJ2-2; v_gene: TRBV4-3; CDR3nt: TGCGCCAGCAGCCAAAGTTTGGCGGGAGACGTCGGCACCGGGGAGCTGTTTTTT; CDR3aa: CASSQSLAGDVGTGELFF
d_gene: NA; abundance: NA; j_gene: TRBJ1-1; v_gene: TRBV7-2; CDR3nt: TGTGCCAGCAGCTTTGGACAGTCCACTGAAGCTTTCTTT; CDR3aa: CASSFGQSTEAFF
d_gene: NA; abundance: NA; j_gene: TRBJ1-1; v_gene: TRBV6-5; CDR3nt: TGTGCCAGCAGCAAAGACGGCCAGAACACTGAAGCTTTCTTT; CDR3aa: CASSKDGQNTEAFF
d_gene: TRBD1; abundance: NA; j_gene: TRBJ1-5; v_gene: TRBV29-1; CDR3nt: TGCAGCGCCACAACCCAGGGGGGGGATGGGAATCAGCCCCAGCATTTT; CDR3aa: CSATTQGGDGNQPQHF
d_gene: TRBD1; abundance: NA; j_gene: TRBJ1-3; v_gene: TRBV29-1; CDR3nt: TGCAGCGTCCTACAGGGGGCGGTTGGAAACACCATATATTTT; CDR3aa: CSVLQGAVGNTIYF
d_gene: NA; abundance: once; j_gene: TRBJ2-5; v_gene: TRBV20-1; CDR3nt: TGCAGTGCTAGTAGAGAGAAGACCCAGTACTTC; CDR3aa: CSASREKTQYF
d_gene: NA; abundance: NA; j_gene: TRBJ2-4; v_gene: TRBV4-2; CDR3nt: TGTGCCAGCAGCCAAGAAAGGCAGCCAATAGACATTCAGTACTTC; CDR3aa: CASSQERQPIDIQYF
d_gene: TRBD2; abundance: few; j_gene: TRBJ2-1; v_gene: TRBV19; CDR3nt: TGTGCCAGTAGTATCCTCCTGGGCGGGAGTAGGAATGAGCAGTTCTTC; CDR3aa: CASSILLGGSRNEQFF